These 25 T cell receptor beta chains came from one sample sequenced in a study of T cell repertoires in cytomegalovirus infection. TCRdb fed the reads into MiXCR, producing one record per CDR3 protein. The sample lists approximately 250,000 distinct CDR3 sequences; 9% to 15% were seen once. The sample consisted of PBMCs. Source of these receptors: a human donor in good health (CMV status not recorded). Some clones in this sample may be carry-over from other donors' samples.

The table lists this clonotype with many counts. The rearrangement joins TRBV6-1 to TRBJ1-1; D not certain. With 8 bases removed from V and 3 bases from J, the gap between germline ends came to 13 bases. CDR3 length: 13 residues. Germline lookup yields CDR1 MNHNS and CDR2 SASEGT. CDR3 region: CASRTNSYTEAFF. The CDR3 DNA reads TGTGCCAGCCGAACTAACAGTTACACTGAAGCTTTCTTT.

CDR3: CASSQVGRMANGAGELFF. In nucleotides, the CDR3 is TGTGCCAGCAGCCAAGTTGGGCGGATGGCGAATGGGGCCGGGGAGCTGTTTTTT. V usage is TRBV4-2 and J usage is TRBJ2-2; D remains ambiguous. This CDR3 is built from 18 residues. Germline lookup yields CDR1 LGHNA and CDR2 YNFKEQ. V shed 1 base and J shed 6 bases, with 21 bases lying between them.

This clonotype was picked up many times. This chain joins TRBV7-6 and TRBJ2-2; no clear D gene. This CDR3 region has 13 residues. V lost 5 bases and J lost 6, with 10 bases in between. CDR1 is SGHVS, CDR2 FNYEAQ, per germline. The CDR3 reads CASSRDVAGELFF. The DNA for the CDR3 is TGTGCCAGCAGCCGTGACGTGGCCGGGGAGCTGTTTTTT.

This clonotype was seen only a few times. V usage is TRBV11-1 and J usage is TRBJ2-5, with 10 bases fitting TRBD2. The V segment lost 3 bases and the J segment 4 bases; nucleotides outside the gene matches: 8. The germline V gene has CDR1 SGHAT and CDR2 FQDESV (reference sequence). CDR3 size: 16 residues. The CDR3 protein is CASSFGLAGGPETQYF. The DNA for the CDR3 is TGTGCCAGCAGCTTTGGATTAGCGGGGGGTCCAGAGACCCAGTACTTC.

This clonotype was detected many times. V and J are TRBV28 and TRBJ2-7; D not resolved. The CDR3 has 13 residues. Germline lookup yields CDR1 MDHEN and CDR2 SYDVKM. The ends were cut back, 5 bases at V and 7 bases at J, with 15 bases in the middle. The CDR3: CASSPRTGREQYF. CDR3 DNA: TGTGCCAGCAGTCCCCGGACCGGCAGGGAGCAGTACTTC.

This clonotype was observed at least ten times. V is TRBV28 and J is TRBJ2-7; no definite D call. Germline lookup yields CDR1 MDHEN and CDR2 SYDVKM. With 3 bases removed from V and 1 base from J, the gap between germline ends came to 7 bases. This CDR3 is 13 amino acids long. The CDR3 DNA follows: TGTGCCAGCAGTTTTATTGCGTCCTACGAGCAGTACTTC. Translation gives CASSFIASYEQYF.

This clonotype was observed at least ten times. This chain links TRBV7-2 with TRBJ1-1; D is unresolved. The germline CDR1 and CDR2 sequences are SGHTA and FQGNSA. The CDR3 loop spans 14 amino acids. Between the trimmed V and J ends, which lost 3 bases and 0 bases, there was a span of 8 bases. CDR3 amino acids: CASSFGFVNTEAFF. CDR3 DNA: TGTGCCAGCAGCTTCGGGTTTGTGAACACTGAAGCTTTCTTT.

This clonotype occurred a few times. V usage is TRBV2 and J usage is TRBJ1-1; D is unclear. Germline CDR1 reads SNHLY; CDR2 reads FYNNEI. CDR3 length: 11 residues. V shed 2 bases and J shed 7 bases, with 5 bases lying between them. DNA for the CDR3: TGTGCCAGCAGTGAAATCGGTGAAGCTTTCTTT. Translating gives CASSEIGEAFF. Supplemented by reference TRBV2 and TRBJ1-1, the full variable domain reads EPEVTQTPSHQVTQMGQEVILRCVPISNHLYFYWYRQILGQKVEFLVSFYNNEISEKSEIFDDQFSVERPDGSNFTLKIRSTKLEDSAMYFCASSEIGEAFFGQGTRLTVV.

The table lists this clonotype with a few counts. The chain links TRBV3-1 to TRBJ1-2; possibly TRBD1 for D (6 bases). CDR3 size: 15 residues. Between the trimmed V and J ends, which lost 4 bases and 7 bases, there was a span of 19 bases. Germline CDR1 reads LGHDT; CDR2 reads YNNKEL (reference sequence). The CDR3 reads CASSPLPQGRIGYTF. As DNA, the CDR3 is TGTGCCAGCAGCCCGCTACCCCAGGGGCGGATTGGCTACACCTTC.

This clonotype turned up a few times. The rearrangement links TRBV6-5 to TRBJ1-4; 11 positions agree with TRBD1. The CDR3 is made up of 18 amino acids. The junction had 9 bases not matched to a gene; V was cut back by 5 bases and J by 1 base. Germline loops: CDR1 MNHEY, CDR2 SVGAGI. Here the CDR3 reads CASSQAGTGGLTNEKLFF. CDR3 nucleotides: TGTGCCAGCAGTCAAGCCGGGACAGGGGGGTTAACTAATGAAAAACTGTTTTTT.

This clonotype was counted a few times. This chain joins TRBV7-4 and TRBJ2-3; weak D call: TRBD2 (5 bases). The germline V gene encodes CDR1 SGHVT and CDR2 SQSDAQ. Trimming removed 5 bases at V and 4 bases at J, with 7 bases between. The CDR3 is 12 amino acids. Here the CDR3 DNA reads TGTGCCAGCAGCCCGAGGGCAGATACGCAGTATTTT. This sequence encodes CASSPRADTQYF. The whole variable domain, remainder taken from reference TRBV7-4 and TRBJ2-3, is GAGVSQSPRYKVAKRGRDVALRCDSISGHVTLYWYRQTLGQGSEVLTYSQSDAQRDKSGRPSGRFSAERPERSVSTLKIQRTEQGDSAVYLCASSPRADTQYFGPGTRLTVL.

This clonotype was picked up many times. The gene calls are TRBV6-2 or TRBV6-3 and TRBJ2-5; possibly TRBD2 for D (6 bases). Germline V CDR1 and CDR2: MNHEY, SVGEGT. V was pared by 6 bases and J by 3 bases, with 11 bases between. The CDR3 is 13 residues long. This CDR3 reads CASRRPGEETQYF. In DNA, the CDR3 is TGTGCCAGCAGAAGGCCGGGAGAAGAGACCCAGTACTTC.

This clonotype has just a few counts. J is TRBJ2-2 and V is TRBV3-1; D perhaps matches TRBD2 (6 bases). This CDR3 region has 15 residues. V dropped 0 bases and J dropped 4 bases, with 9 bases sitting between them. Germline V gene lookup returns CDR1 LGHDT and CDR2 YNNKEL (reference sequence). CDR3 sequence reads: CASSQELGGTGELFF. The CDR3 nucleotides are TGTGCCAGCAGCCAAGAGCTCGGGGGCACCGGGGAGCTGTTTTTT.

This clonotype was counted at least ten times. This chain connects TRBV6-2 or TRBV6-3 to TRBJ2-2; 8 bases map to TRBD1. The V gene end was trimmed by 6 bases and the J gene end by 5 bases; junction bases not matched to a gene: 2. The CDR3 loop spans 13 amino acids. Looked up from germline, CDR1 is MNHEY and CDR2 is SVGEGT. This chain's CDR3 is CASSQGATGELFF. The DNA for the CDR3 is TGTGCCAGCAGCCAGGGGGCGACCGGGGAGCTGTTTTTT.

This clonotype has ten or more counts. CDR3 sequence (DNA): TGTGCCAGCAGTTACTCCCGGACTAGCGGGAGTTCCTACGAGCAGTACTTC. Translated: CASSYSRTSGSSYEQYF. V usage is TRBV6-5 and J usage is TRBJ2-7, with TRBD2 identical over 13 bases. V shed 0 bases and J 1 base; nucleotides not matched to a gene: 3. The germline CDR1 and CDR2 sequences are MNHEY and SVGAGI. This CDR3 contains 17 residues.

The chain has TRBV28 and TRBJ1-5; the D is unclear. This CDR3 contains 15 residues. Per the germline V gene, CDR1 is MDHEN and CDR2 is SYDVKM. Trimming shortened V by 5 bases and J by 6 bases, and 17 bases separated the two germline ends. The CDR3 is CASSLPGPPGQPQHF. The CDR3 bases are TGTGCCAGCAGTCTACCGGGCCCCCCGGGTCAGCCCCAGCATTTT.

This clonotype occurred a few times. This chain connects TRBV7-3 to TRBJ2-1; D perhaps matches TRBD2 (5 bases). The V end was cut by 8 bases, the J end by 2 bases, with 16 bases between. Germline loops: CDR1 SGHTA, CDR2 FQGTGA. The CDR3 has 15 amino acids. The CDR3 reads CASGLERSAYNEQFF. The CDR3 region has the DNA TGTGCCAGCGGACTGGAGCGGAGCGCCTACAATGAGCAGTTCTTC.

This clonotype appeared many times. J is TRBJ1-1 and V is TRBV7-2; tentatively, D is TRBD1 (6 bases). The germline CDR1 and CDR2 sequences are SGHTA and FQGNSA. The CDR3 is 15 residues long. Trimming shortened V by 3 bases and J by 1 base, and 12 bases separated the two germline ends. The CDR3 sequence is CASSFKPRGNTEAFF. CDR3 nucleotide sequence: TGTGCCAGCAGCTTCAAGCCCAGGGGGAACACTGAAGCTTTCTTT.

V usage is TRBV28 and J usage is TRBJ2-7; TRBD1 is a possible D gene (6 bases). Per the germline V gene, CDR1 is MDHEN and CDR2 is SYDVKM. V was clipped by 7 bases and J by 7 bases, with 20 bases between them. This CDR3 is 14 amino acids long. CDR3 in amino acids: CASIGAGEHMEQYF. The CDR3, as DNA: TGTGCCAGCATAGGGGCAGGGGAGCATATGGAGCAGTACTTC.

The sample holds many counts of this clonotype. Compared with germline, one end of the junction differs, possibly owing to a read error. The chain has TRBV7-2 and TRBJ1-3; D remains unclear. This CDR3 has 16 amino acids. The germline V gene encodes CDR1 SGHTA and CDR2 FQGNSA. As DNA, the CDR3 is TGTGCCAGCAGCCTAGCTGGAGGGCGCTCTGGAAACACCATATATTTT. Translation: CASSLAGGRSGNTIYF.

At least ten counts were recorded for this clonotype. The V call is TRBV7-2, the J call TRBJ2-1; D remains unclear. V dropped 8 bases and J dropped 0 bases, with 14 bases sitting between them. Germline CDR1 reads SGHTA; CDR2 reads FQGNSA. This CDR3 region has 15 residues. The CDR3 loop is CASPQSGGSYNEQFF. DNA for the CDR3: TGTGCCAGCCCCCAATCGGGTGGCTCCTACAATGAGCAGTTCTTC.

This clonotype came up a few times. The rearrangement links TRBV14 to TRBJ1-1; a weak D match, TRBD1 (5 bases). Trimming took off 7 bases at V and 1 base at J, with 13 bases between the two ends. Germline V gene data show CDR1 as SGHDN and CDR2 as FVKESK. There are 14 residues in the CDR3. CDR3: CASTPAGPNTEAFF. CDR3 bases: TGTGCCAGCACCCCGGCAGGGCCGAACACTGAAGCTTTCTTT. Supplemented by reference TRBV14 and TRBJ1-1, the full variable domain reads EAGVTQFPSHSVIEKGQTVTLRCDPISGHDNLYWYRRVMGKEIKFLLHFVKESKQDESGMPNNRFLAERTGGTYSTLKVQPAELEDSGVYFCASTPAGPNTEAFFGQGTRLTVV.

The chain links TRBV19 to TRBJ1-2; the match to TRBD1 covers 8 bases. The CDR3 extends over 15 amino acids. Trimming at V came to 3 bases and at J to 3 bases, leaving 6 bases not matched to a gene. CDR1 and CDR2 (germline): LNHDA, SQIVND (reference sequence). The CDR3 coding sequence is TGTGCCAGTAGTATGTTGACAGGGGTCGACTATGGCTACACCTTC. Protein product: CASSMLTGVDYGYTF.

There are many counts of this clonotype. The rearrangement joins TRBV28 to TRBJ1-3; no definite D call. Deletions cut 1 base from V and 6 bases from J, with 7 bases between. CDR1 is MDHEN and CDR2 is SYDVKM in the germline V gene. This CDR3 region has 13 residues. The CDR3 region is CASSLSQINTIYF. The CDR3 DNA reads TGTGCCAGCAGTTTATCCCAAATAAACACCATATATTTT.

V gene TRBV12-3 or TRBV12-4 combines with J gene TRBJ1-1; 7 nucleotides align to TRBD1. The V gene end was trimmed by 6 bases and the J gene end by 11 bases; junction bases not matched to a gene: 9. CDR3 length equals 12 residues. CDR3 in DNA: TGTGCCAGCAGACCACTACAGGGGAAGGCTTTCTTT. It translates to CASRPLQGKAFF.